Sequencing of this T cell receptor (beta chain) was carried out in a study of cytotoxic CD8 clonotypes in ibrutinib-treated CLL. This CDR3 has 16 amino acids. Between the trimmed V and J ends, which lost 3 bases and 2 bases, there was a span of 15 bases. Looked up from germline, CDR1 is WSHSY and CDR2 is SAAADI. TCRdb's table, derived via immunoSEQ multiplex PCR, lists solely in-frame clones and lacks some. The top ten hold around 5.8% of the sample, which has about 68,000 clones, about 63% seen once. The source of this sequence is a human donor with chronic lymphocytic leukemia. The source material was PBMCs, sampled after 12 months of ibrutinib treatment. The V gene is TRBV10-2, the J gene TRBJ2-3; D could derive from TRBD1 or TRBD2 (5 bases each). CDR3 sequence: CASSDGGGTNTDTQYF. CDR3 coding DNA: TGCGCCAGCAGTGATGGGGGTGGGACCAACACAGATACGCAGTATTTT.